The 12 T cell receptor beta chains given below trace back to one sample, sequenced in a study of Graves' ophthalmopathy and Graves' hyperthyroidism. RNA transcripts were the template, and TCR beta CDR3 regions were amplified from them. After a first-round RT-PCR with HTBI primers, a second-round multiplex PCR was run. One entry per CDR3 protein, called by TCRdb with MiXCR from the multiplex PCR reads. The sample holds a few hundred thousand distinct CDR3 sequences; roughly 39% are singletons and the top ten take about 4.1%. Sequenced: peripheral blood or thyroid tissue (not recorded which). Receptor source: an adult man with Graves' hyperthyroidism.

The table lists this clonotype with many counts. The chain recombines TRBV7-9 with TRBJ2-7; D ambiguous. V was cut by 3 bases and J by 2 bases, with 8 bases left in between. Looked up from germline, CDR1 is SEHNR and CDR2 is FQNEAQ (reference sequence). This CDR3 spans 13 amino acids. The CDR3 loop is CASSLPGTYEQYF. The CDR3 region has the DNA TGTGCCAGCAGCTTGCCGGGTACCTACGAGCAGTACTTC.

In the case of this clonotype: A much larger clonotype is one base distant, so this may be a read error. This chain connects TRBV5-1 to TRBJ2-2; D assignment may be TRBD1 or TRBD2 (5 bases each). The CDR3 covers 16 residues. Germline values: CDR1 SGHRS, CDR2 YFSETQ. The CDR3, as DNA: TGCGTCAGCAGCCGGACCGGGACCCCGAACACCGGGGAGCTGTTTTTT. Translated, it gives CVSSRTGTPNTGELFF.

The V gene is TRBV15, the J gene TRBJ2-7; 10 bases are shared with TRBD1. Germline values: CDR1 LNHNV, CDR2 YYDKDF (reference sequence). J gave up 3 bases and V 2 bases, and 7 bases lay outside the gene matches. The CDR3 length is 16 residues. The CDR3 region has the DNA TGTGCCACCAGCAGAAGACCGGGACAGGGGTTCTACGAGCAGTACTTC. Amino acids: CATSRRPGQGFYEQYF.

This clonotype was seen repeatedly, ten times or more. The chain couples TRBV5-8 to TRBJ1-1, with D unresolved. V was trimmed by 4 bases and J by 2 bases, leaving 15 bases between them. The CDR3 has 15 residues. From germline, CDR1 is SGHTS and CDR2 YDEGEE. CDR3 sequence (DNA): TGTGCCAGCAGCCGCTCAGGAATCCCTAACACTGAAGCTTTCTTT. Residues: CASSRSGIPNTEAFF.

This clonotype was found many times. This sequence joins TRBV12-3 or TRBV12-4 and TRBJ1-5; weak D call: TRBD1 (5 bases). The CDR3 totals 12 residues. V was trimmed by 5 bases and J by 4 bases, leaving 6 bases between them. CDR3 sequence reads: CASSGGNQPQHF. CDR3 bases: TGTGCCAGCAGTGGGGGAAATCAGCCCCAGCATTTT.

The chain joins TRBV9 to TRBJ2-7; TRBD2 might be the D (5 bases). The J call may be in error: the DNA end matches TRBJ2-1 better. This CDR3 comprises 14 residues. The germline CDR1 and CDR2 sequences are SGDLS and YYNGEE. CDR3 protein: CASSSSETNNEQFF. The CDR3 nucleotides are TGTGCCAGCAGCTCCTCGGAGACTAACAATGAGCAGTTCTTC.

This clonotype was picked up many times. The chain uses TRBV10-3 and TRBJ1-5, with D perhaps matching TRBD1 (5 bases). The germline V and J ends were trimmed by 6 bases and 3 bases, with 9 bases remaining between them. CDR3 length equals 13 residues. Germline V lookup: CDR1 ENHRY, CDR2 SYGVKD. The CDR3 sequence: CAIRQTDNQPQHF. Here the CDR3 DNA reads TGTGCCATCAGGCAGACAGACAATCAGCCCCAGCATTTT.

V is TRBV20-1 and J is TRBJ2-5, with 9 bases fitting TRBD1. The junction had 10 bases not matched to a gene; V was cut back by 6 bases and J by 5 bases. The CDR3 spans 14 residues. Germline-derived CDR1 and CDR2 are DFQATT and SNEGSKA (reference sequence). CDR3 sequence (DNA): TGCAGTGCGGGCGGCGGGACAGGGACCGAGACCCAGTACTTC. Translation: CSAGGGTGTETQYF.

To note about this clonotype: Because it lacks the conserved phenylalanine or tryptophan at the end, this CDR3 is likely a read error. V usage is TRBV7-9 and J usage is TRBJ1-6, with D tentatively TRBD1 (6 bases). The CDR3 length is 14 residues. The V gene's germline CDR1 is SEHNR and CDR2 FQNEAQ (reference sequence). Trimming cost V 2 bases and J 6 bases, with 8 bases left between them. CDR3 coding DNA: TGTGCCAGCAGCTTACGGGGGGCTAATTCACCCCTCCACTCT. Encoded protein: CASSLRGANSPLHS.

J is TRBJ1-2 and V is TRBV10-3; a weak D match, TRBD2 (6 bases). Near its end, the DNA agrees better with TRBJ2-4, so the J call may be wrong. Germline-derived CDR1 and CDR2 are ENHRY and SYGVKD. There are 13 residues in the CDR3. The CDR3 DNA follows: TGTGCCATCTCGCTCGGAGGGGAAAACATTCAGTACTTC. It is translated as CAISLGGENIQYF.

Many counts were recorded for this clonotype. The chain employs TRBV7-2 and TRBJ2-6; D gene uncertain. The ends were cut back, 5 bases at V and 0 bases at J, with 14 bases in the middle. The CDR3 runs 17 residues. Germline CDR1 and CDR2: SGHTA and FQGNSA. The CDR3 nucleotides are TGTGCCAGCAGCCCCTCTGGCGGTAGCTCTGGGGCCAACGTCCTGACTTTC. It specifies CASSPSGGSSGANVLTF.

The chain is built from TRBV6-5 and TRBJ1-5; D is ambiguous. The germline gives CDR1 MNHEY, CDR2 SVGAGI. Trimming left V 0 bases short and J 14 bases short, with 11 bases between. The length of the CDR3 is 12 residues. The CDR3 spells CASSYSGQYEHF. CDR3 DNA sequence: TGTGCCAGCAGTTACTCGGGCCAATACGAGCATTTT.